The present TCR beta chain was sequenced within a study of siplizumab effects on memory and regulatory T cells. Study results and limitations: Siplizumab significantly decreased alloreactive sequences from unstimulated CD4+ memory cells. There were only a minor fraction of alloreactive clones that mapped to unstimulated subsets. In unstimulated cells, naive T cells appeared more diverse than memory T cells and seemed major alloresponse contributors.

Germline lookup yields CDR1 ENHRY and CDR2 SYGVKD. Germline trimming cut 10 bases from V and 2 bases from J; bases unmatched to any gene: 12. CDR3 size: 15 residues. Measured with immunoSEQ multiplex PCR; TCRdb has only the in-frame clones, and not every one. The table lists 94,000 or so clones, roughly 93% of them singletons. A remark on this clone: Its target is unknown.

The sample was CD8+ T cells sorted from blood. The V and J genes are TRBV10-3 and TRBJ1-1; TRBD1 matches at 8 bases. The source is a human donor in good health. The DNA for the CDR3 is TGTGCCACCAGAAAGGACAGGGATCGTAACACTGAAGCTTTCTTT. It codes for CATRKDRDRNTEAFF.